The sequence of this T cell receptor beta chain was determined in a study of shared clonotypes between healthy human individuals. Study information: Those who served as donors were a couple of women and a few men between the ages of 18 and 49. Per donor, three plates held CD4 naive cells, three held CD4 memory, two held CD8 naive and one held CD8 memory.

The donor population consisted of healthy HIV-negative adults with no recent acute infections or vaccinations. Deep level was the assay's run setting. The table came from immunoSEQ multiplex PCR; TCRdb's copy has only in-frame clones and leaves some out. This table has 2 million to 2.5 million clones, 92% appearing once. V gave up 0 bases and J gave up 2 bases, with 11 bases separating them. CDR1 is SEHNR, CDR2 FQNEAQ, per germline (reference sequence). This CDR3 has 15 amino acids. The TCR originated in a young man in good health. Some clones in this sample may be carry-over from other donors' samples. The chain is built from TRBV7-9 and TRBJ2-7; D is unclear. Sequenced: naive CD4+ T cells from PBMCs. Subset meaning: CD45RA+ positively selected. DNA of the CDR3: TGTGCCAGCAGCTTAGCCGTTGGCGGACCCTACGAGCAGTACTTC. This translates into CASSLAVGGPYEQYF. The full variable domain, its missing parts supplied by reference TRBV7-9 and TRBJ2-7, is DTGVSQNPRHKITKRGQNVTFRCDPISEHNRLYWYRQTLGQGPEFLTYFQNEAQLEKSRLLSDRFSAERPKGSFSTLEIQRTEQGDSAMYLCASSLAVGGPYEQYFGPGTRLTVT.